These T cell receptor beta chains were read from a single sample in a study of CXCR3-negative and CXCR3-positive naive CD8 T cells. TCRdb reworked the 5' RACE reads into one entry per CDR3 protein, no DNA. The sample is made up of roughly 110,000 distinct CDR3 sequences, and the top ten hold roughly 0.4% of it. What was sequenced was naive CXCR3+ CD8+ T cells from blood. The receptors originated from a human donor in good health. Some clones in this sample may be carry-over from other donors' samples. Each CDR3 is given with its conserved first and last residue.

J,V,CDR3
TRBJ2-2,TRBV3-1,CASSPRGGQGDTGELFF
TRBJ1-1,TRBV29-1,CSVEARVGEAFF
TRBJ1-6,TRBV20-1,CSAPTTGMDNSPLHF
TRBJ2-1,TRBV30,CAWSRASYNEQFF
TRBJ2-7,TRBV29-1,CSVLIAGTSYEQYF
TRBJ2-1,TRBV5-8,CASSLGTGPINEQFF
TRBJ2-1,TRBV6-5,CASRTTSDEQFF
TRBJ2-3,TRBV4-3,CASSQLTGSTDTQYF
TRBJ2-5,TRBV10-3,CASSGAQETQYF
TRBJ1-6,TRBV25-1,CASSDWAGALGYNSPLHF